The rows below give T cell receptor beta chains drawn from one sample of a study of blood T cell repertoires in COVID-19. Only in-frame clones appear in the TCRdb table, and some are missing; sequencing was by immunoSEQ multiplex PCR. This table has approximately 210,000 clones, 80% to 85% appearing once. Sequencing used peripheral blood. The receptors were sampled from a human donor in a cohort sampled during active COVID-19. Both conserved end residues are part of each CDR3. D genes are given only for firm matches. The size field is filled for only some rows; it gives once, few, many or a size class.

D	V	size	J	CDR3	DNA
TRBD2	TRBV5-4	NA	TRBJ2-3	CASSLGLAVTDTQYF	TGTGCCAGCAGCTTGGGGCTAGCGGTAACAGATACGCAGTATTTT
NA	TRBV5-4	NA	TRBJ2-7	CASSLDPARGRYF	TGTGCCAGCAGCTTGGATCCTGCCAGGGGTCGGTACTTC
NA	TRBV9	NA	TRBJ1-1	CASSVVVNTEAFF	TGTGCCAGCAGCGTAGTAGTAAACACTGAAGCTTTCTTT
TRBD1	TRBV7-9	NA	TRBJ1-1	CASSSRTGVIEAFF	TGTGCCAGCAGCTCGAGGACAGGGGTAATTGAAGCTTTCTTT
NA	TRBV4-2	NA	TRBJ1-5	CASSQDGDTYQPQHF	TGTGCCAGCAGCCAAGACGGGGACACCTATCAGCCCCAGCATTTT
NA	TRBV3-1/TRBV3-2	NA	TRBJ2-3	CASKRSGSSTDTQYF	TGTGCCAGCAAGAGGTCGGGTTCTAGCACAGATACGCAGTATTTT
NA	TRBV28	NA	TRBJ1-2	CASSLGGKSYGYTF	TGTGCCAGCAGTTTAGGAGGTAAATCGTATGGCTACACCTTC
NA	TRBV18	NA	TRBJ2-2	CASSPMTVYTNTGELFF	TGTGCCAGCTCACCTATGACAGTCTATACAAACACCGGGGAGCTGTTTTTT
NA	TRBV14	once	TRBJ2-7	CASSSYYEQYF	TGTGCCAGCAGTTCCTACTACGAGCAGTACTTC
NA	TRBV14	NA	TRBJ2-1	CASSQERGTYNEQFF	TGTGCCAGCAGCCAAGAACGGGGGACTTACAATGAGCAGTTCTTC
NA	TRBV5-1	NA	TRBJ1-3	CASSPGEIFSGNTIYF	TGCGCCAGCAGCCCCGGGGAGATCTTCTCTGGAAACACCATATATTTT
TRBD1	TRBV5-5	NA	TRBJ1-2	CASSTGTGNYGYTF	TGTGCCAGCAGCACTGGGACAGGCAACTATGGCTACACCTTC
NA	TRBV18	NA	TRBJ2-7	CASSEGYEQYF	TGTGCCAGCTCAGAGGGTTACGAGCAGTACTTC
NA	TRBV7-2	NA	TRBJ2-1	CASSRSVFYNEQFF	TGTGCCAGCAGCCGCTCAGTATTTTACAATGAGCAGTTCTTC
NA	TRBV12-3/TRBV12-4	NA	TRBJ2-2	CASSFRGTGELFF	TGTGCCAGCAGTTTTCGCGGGACCGGGGAGCTGTTTTTT
NA	TRBV2	NA	TRBJ1-2	CASSEVGFNYGYTF	TGTGCCAGCAGTGAAGTGGGCTTTAACTATGGCTACACCTTC
NA	TRBV28	NA	TRBJ2-6	CASLVAGANVLTF	TGTGCCAGCCTCGTCGCTGGGGCCAACGTCCTGACTTTC
NA	TRBV7-2	few	TRBJ1-2	CASSLVRTVYGYTF	TGTGCCAGCAGCTTAGTACGGACAGTCTATGGCTACACCTTC
NA	TRBV11-3	NA	TRBJ2-7	CASSLGPGDEQYF	TGTGCCAGCAGCTTAGGGCCGGGGGACGAGCAGTACTTC
TRBD2	TRBV5-1	NA	TRBJ2-2	CASKLGLEYAGELFF	TGCGCCAGCAAGTTAGGACTAGAATACGCCGGGGAGCTGTTTTTT
TRBD1	TRBV9	NA	TRBJ1-2	CASSAGGGTDINYGYTF	TGTGCCAGCAGCGCAGGAGGGGGGACAGACATTAACTATGGCTACACCTTC
NA	TRBV7-6	NA	TRBJ1-2	CASSLGSGGASYGYTF	TGTGCCAGCAGCTTAGGGAGCGGGGGCGCTTCCTATGGCTACACCTTC